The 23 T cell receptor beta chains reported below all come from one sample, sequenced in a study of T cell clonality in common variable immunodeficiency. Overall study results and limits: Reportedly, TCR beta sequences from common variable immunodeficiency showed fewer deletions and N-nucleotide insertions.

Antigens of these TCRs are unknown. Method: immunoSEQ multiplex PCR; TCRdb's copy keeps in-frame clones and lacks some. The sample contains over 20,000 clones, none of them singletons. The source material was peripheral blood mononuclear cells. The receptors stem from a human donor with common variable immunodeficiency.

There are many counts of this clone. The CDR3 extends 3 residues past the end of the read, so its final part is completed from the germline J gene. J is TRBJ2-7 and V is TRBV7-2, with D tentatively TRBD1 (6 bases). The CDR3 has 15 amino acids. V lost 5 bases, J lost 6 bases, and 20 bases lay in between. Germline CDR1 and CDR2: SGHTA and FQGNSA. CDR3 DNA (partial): TGTGCCAGCAGCCTTACCGGGACATTGGGGTCCGAG. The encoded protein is CASSLTGTLGSE. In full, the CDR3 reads CASSLTGTLGSEQYF. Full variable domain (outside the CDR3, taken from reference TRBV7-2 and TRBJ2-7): GAGVSQSPSNKVTEKGKDVELRCDPISGHTALYWYRQSLGQGLEFLIYFQGNSAPDKSGLPSDRFSAERTGGSVSTLTIQRTQQEDSAVYLCASSLTGTLGSEQYFGPGTRLTVT.

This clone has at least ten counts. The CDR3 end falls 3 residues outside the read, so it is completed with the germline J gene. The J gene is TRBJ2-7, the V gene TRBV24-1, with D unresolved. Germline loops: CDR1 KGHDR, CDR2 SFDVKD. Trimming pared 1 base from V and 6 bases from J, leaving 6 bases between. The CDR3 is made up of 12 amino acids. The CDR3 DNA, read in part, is TGTGCCACCAGTGATTTTGGCAGCGAG. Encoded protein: CATSDFGSE. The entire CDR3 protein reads CATSDFGSEQYF.

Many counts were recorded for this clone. The CDR3 bases that were read are TGCAGTGCTACTACAGGTTTGCGGCCC. Encoded protein: CSATTGLRP. The entire CDR3 sequence reads CSATTGLRPQHF. The chain is built from TRBV20-1 and TRBJ1-5; the D gene is possibly TRBD1 (5 bases). The CDR3 end lies 3 residues beyond the end of the read and is filled in from the germline J gene. This CDR3 contains 12 residues. Trimming pared 4 bases from V and 9 bases from J, leaving 13 bases between. CDR1 is DFQATT and CDR2 is SNEGSKA in the germline V gene (reference sequence).

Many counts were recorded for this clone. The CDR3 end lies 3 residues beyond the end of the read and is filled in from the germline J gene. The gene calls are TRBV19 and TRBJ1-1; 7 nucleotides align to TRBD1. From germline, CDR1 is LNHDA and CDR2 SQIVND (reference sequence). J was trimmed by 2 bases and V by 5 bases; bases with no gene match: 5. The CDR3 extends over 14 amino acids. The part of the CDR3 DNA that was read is TGTGCCAGTAGTGCCCGGACAGGAAACACTGAA. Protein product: CASSARTGNTE. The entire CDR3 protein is CASSARTGNTEAFF. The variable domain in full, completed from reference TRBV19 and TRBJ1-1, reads DGGITQSPKYLFRKEGQNVTLSCEQNLNHDAMYWYRQDPGQGLRLIYYSQIVNDFQKGDIAEGYSVSREKKESFPLTVTSAQKNPTAFYLCASSARTGNTEAFFGQGTRLTVV.

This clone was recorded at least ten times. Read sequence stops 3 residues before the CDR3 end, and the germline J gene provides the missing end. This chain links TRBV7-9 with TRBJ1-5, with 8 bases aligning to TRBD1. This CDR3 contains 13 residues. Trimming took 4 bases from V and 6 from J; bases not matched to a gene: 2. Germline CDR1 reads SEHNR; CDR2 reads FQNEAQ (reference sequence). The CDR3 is CASSSQGAQPQHF. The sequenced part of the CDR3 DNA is TGTGCCAGCAGCTCCCAGGGGGCTCAGCCC. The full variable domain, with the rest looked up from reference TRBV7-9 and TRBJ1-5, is DTGVSQNPRHKITKRGQNVTFRCDPISEHNRLYWYRQTLGQGPEFLTYFQNEAQLEKSRLLSDRFSAERPKGSFSTLEIQRTEQGDSAMYLCASSSQGAQPQHFGDGTRLSIL.

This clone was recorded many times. CDR3 sequence: CASSLVAYEQYF. The covered CDR3 bases are TGTGCCAGCAGCTTAGTAGCCTACGAG. The chain couples TRBV7-2 to TRBJ2-7, with D hard to call. The sequence runs out 3 residues before the end of the CDR3; the remainder is reconstructed from the germline J gene. Germline loops: CDR1 SGHTA, CDR2 FQGNSA. V lost 1 base and J 2 bases, leaving 3 bases between the germline ends. The CDR3 consists of 12 residues.

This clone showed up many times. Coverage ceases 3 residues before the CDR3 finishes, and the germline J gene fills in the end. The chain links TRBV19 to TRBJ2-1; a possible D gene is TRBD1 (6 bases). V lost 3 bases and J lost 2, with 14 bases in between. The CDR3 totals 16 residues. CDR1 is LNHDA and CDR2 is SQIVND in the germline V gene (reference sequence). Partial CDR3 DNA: TGTGCCAGTAGTATGAGCAGGGGCCCTCCCTACAATGAG. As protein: CASSMSRGPPYNE. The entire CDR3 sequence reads CASSMSRGPPYNEQFF.

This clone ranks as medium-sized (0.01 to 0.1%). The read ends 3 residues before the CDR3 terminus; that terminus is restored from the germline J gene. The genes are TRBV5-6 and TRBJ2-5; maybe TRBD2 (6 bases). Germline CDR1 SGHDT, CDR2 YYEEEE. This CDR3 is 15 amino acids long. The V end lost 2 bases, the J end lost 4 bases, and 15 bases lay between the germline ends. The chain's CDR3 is CASSFYGGEGETQYF. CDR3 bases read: TGTGCCAGCAGCTTTTACGGGGGAGAGGGAGAGACC.

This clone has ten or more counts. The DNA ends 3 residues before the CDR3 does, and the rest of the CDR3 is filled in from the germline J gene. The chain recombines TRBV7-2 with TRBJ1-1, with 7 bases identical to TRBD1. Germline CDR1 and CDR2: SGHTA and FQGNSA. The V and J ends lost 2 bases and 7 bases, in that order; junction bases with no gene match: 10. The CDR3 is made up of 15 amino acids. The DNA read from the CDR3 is TGTGCCAGCAGCTTATTGGGGAACAACAGGGGTGAA. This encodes CASSLLGNNRGE. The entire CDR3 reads CASSLLGNNRGEAFF.

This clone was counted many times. CDR3 sequence reads: CASSYEGQEDQPQHF. The CDR3 DNA, read in part, is TGTGCCAGCAGTTACGAAGGACAGGAGGATCAGCCC. V usage is TRBV6-2 or TRBV6-3 and J usage is TRBJ1-5; 7 nucleotides match TRBD1. With the read ending 3 residues before the CDR3 end, the germline J gene is used to fill in that end. From germline, CDR1 is MNHEY and CDR2 SVGEGT. This CDR3 contains 15 residues. Germline trimming cut 2 bases from V and 5 bases from J; bases unmatched to any gene: 6.

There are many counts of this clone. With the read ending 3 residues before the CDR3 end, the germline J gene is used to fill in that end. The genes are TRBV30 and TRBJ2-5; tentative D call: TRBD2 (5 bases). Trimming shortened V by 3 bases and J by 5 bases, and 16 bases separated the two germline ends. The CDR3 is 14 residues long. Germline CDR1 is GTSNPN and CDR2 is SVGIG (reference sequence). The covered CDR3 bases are TGTGCCTGGAGGCCCCCTAGCTCGGAGGAGACC. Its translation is CAWRPPSSEET. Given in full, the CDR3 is CAWRPPSSEETQYF.

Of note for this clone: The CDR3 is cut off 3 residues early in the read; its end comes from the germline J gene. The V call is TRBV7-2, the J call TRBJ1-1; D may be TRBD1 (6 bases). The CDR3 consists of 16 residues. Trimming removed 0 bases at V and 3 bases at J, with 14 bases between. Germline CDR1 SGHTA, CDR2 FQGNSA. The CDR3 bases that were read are TGTGCCAGCAGCTTAGCCTCAGGGGCCTACTACACTGAA. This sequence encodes CASSLASGAYYTE. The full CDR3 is CASSLASGAYYTEAFF.

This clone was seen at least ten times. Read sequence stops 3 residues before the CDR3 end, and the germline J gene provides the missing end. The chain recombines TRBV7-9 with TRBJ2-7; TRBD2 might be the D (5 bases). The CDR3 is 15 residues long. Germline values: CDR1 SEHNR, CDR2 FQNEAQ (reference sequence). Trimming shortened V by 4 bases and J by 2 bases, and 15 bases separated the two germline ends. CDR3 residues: CASSSSGVSTYEQYF. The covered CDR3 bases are TGTGCCAGCAGCTCCTCCGGGGTAAGCACCTACGAG.

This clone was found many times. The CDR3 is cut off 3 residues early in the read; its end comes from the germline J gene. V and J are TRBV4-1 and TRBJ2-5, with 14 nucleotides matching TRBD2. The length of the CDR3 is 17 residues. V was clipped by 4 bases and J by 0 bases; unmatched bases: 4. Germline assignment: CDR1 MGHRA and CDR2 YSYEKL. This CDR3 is CASSPWTSGGYQETQYF. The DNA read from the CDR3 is TGCGCCAGCAGCCCCTGGACTAGCGGGGGGTACCAAGAGACC.

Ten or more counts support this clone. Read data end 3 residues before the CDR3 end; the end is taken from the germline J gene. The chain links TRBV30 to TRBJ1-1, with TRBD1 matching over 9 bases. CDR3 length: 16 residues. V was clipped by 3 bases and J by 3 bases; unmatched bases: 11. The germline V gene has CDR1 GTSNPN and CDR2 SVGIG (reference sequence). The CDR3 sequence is CAWRAGTGKKDTEAFF. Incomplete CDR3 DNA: TGTGCCTGGAGAGCCGGGACAGGGAAAAAAGACACTGAA.

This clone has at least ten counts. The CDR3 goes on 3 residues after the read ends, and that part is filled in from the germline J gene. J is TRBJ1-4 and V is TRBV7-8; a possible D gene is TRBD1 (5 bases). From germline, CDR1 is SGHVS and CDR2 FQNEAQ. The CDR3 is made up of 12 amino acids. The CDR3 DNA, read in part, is TGTGCCAGCAGCTTAGGGGGGGGGAAA. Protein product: CASSLGGGK. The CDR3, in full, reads CASSLGGGKLFF.

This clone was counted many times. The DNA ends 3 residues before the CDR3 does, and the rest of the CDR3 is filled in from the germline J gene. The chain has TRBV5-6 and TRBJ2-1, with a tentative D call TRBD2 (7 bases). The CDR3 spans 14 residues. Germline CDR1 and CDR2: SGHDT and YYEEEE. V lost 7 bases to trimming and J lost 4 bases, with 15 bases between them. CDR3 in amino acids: CASSRRGGYNEQFF. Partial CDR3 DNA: TGTGCCAGCTCCCGGAGGGGGGGTTACAATGAG. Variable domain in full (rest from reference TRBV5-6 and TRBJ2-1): DAGVTQSPTHLIKTRGQQVTLRCSPKSGHDTVSWYQQALGQGPQFIFQYYEEEERQRGNFPDRFSGHQFPNYSSELNVNALLLGDSALYLCASSRRGGYNEQFFGPGTRLTVL.

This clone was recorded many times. The part of the CDR3 DNA that was read is TGCAGCGTTGCGCGAACAGGGGGCCCCGAG. It specifies CSVARTGGPE. The entire CDR3 is CSVARTGGPEQYF. The chain links TRBV29-1 to TRBJ2-7; TRBD1 aligns across 9 bases. The CDR3 extends 3 residues past the end of the read, so its final part is completed from the germline J gene. V gave up 4 bases and J gave up 6 bases; unmatched junction bases: 7. CDR3 length: 13 amino acids. CDR1 SQVTM and CDR2 ANQGSEA come from the germline V gene.

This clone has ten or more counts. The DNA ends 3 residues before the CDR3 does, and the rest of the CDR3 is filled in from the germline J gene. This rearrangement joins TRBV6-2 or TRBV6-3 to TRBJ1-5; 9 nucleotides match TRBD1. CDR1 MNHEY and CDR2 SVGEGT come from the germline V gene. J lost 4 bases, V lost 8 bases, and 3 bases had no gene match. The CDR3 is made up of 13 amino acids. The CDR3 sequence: CASDRGWNQPQHF. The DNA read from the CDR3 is TGTGCCAGCGACAGGGGGTGGAATCAGCCC.

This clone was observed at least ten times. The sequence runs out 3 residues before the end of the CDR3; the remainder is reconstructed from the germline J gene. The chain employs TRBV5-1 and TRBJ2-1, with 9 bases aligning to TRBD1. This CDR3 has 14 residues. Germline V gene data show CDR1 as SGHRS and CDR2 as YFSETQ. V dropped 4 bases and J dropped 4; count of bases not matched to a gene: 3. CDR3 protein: CASSEGQGYNEQFF. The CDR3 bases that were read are TGCGCCAGCAGCGAGGGACAGGGATACAATGAG.

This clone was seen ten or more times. The sequenced part of the CDR3 DNA is TGTGCCAGCAGCCCCTCGGGGGGTAGGAACACTGAA. This codes for CASSPSGGRNTE. The entire CDR3 protein reads CASSPSGGRNTEAFF. V is TRBV7-8 and J is TRBJ1-1, with a tentative D call TRBD1 (5 bases). With the read ending 3 residues before the CDR3 end, the germline J gene is used to fill in that end. The CDR3 contains 15 residues. Germline V gene sequence: CDR1 SGHVS, CDR2 FQNEAQ. Trimming removed 5 bases from V and 1 base from J, with 14 bases in between.

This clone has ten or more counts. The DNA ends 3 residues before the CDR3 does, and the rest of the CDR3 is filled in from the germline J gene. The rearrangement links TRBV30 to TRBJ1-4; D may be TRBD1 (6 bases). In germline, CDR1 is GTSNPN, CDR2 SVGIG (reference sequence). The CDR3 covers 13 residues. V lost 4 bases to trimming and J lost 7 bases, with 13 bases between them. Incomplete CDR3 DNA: TGTGCCTGGAAAGGGGGAGTCGGTGAAAAA. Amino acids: CAWKGGVGEK. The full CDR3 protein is CAWKGGVGEKLFF.

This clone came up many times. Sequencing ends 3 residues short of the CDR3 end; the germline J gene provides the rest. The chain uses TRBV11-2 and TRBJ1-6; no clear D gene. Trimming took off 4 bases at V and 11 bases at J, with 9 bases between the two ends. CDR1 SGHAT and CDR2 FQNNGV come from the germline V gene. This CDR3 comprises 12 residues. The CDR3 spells CASSSSRAPLHF. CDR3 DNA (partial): TGTGCCAGCAGCTCAAGCCGGGCACCC.